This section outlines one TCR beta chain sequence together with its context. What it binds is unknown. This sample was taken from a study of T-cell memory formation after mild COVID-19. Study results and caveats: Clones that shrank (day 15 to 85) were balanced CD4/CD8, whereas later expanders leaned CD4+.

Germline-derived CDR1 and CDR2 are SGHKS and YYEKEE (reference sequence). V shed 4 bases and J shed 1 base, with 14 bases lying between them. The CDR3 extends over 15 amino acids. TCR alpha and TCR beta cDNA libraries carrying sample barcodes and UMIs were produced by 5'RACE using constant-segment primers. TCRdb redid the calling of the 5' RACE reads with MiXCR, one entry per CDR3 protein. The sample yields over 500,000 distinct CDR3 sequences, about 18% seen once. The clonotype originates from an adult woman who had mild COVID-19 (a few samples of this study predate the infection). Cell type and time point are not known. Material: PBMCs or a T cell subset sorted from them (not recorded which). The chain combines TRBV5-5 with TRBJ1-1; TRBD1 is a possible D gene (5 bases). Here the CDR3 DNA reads TGTGCCAGCAGCGGGGCGGTCTACTCGAACACTGAAGCTTTCTTT. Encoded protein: CASSGAVYSNTEAFF.